Listed here are 10 T cell receptor beta chains from one sample, sequenced in a study of vaccination effects on CD4 cells after COVID-19. These TCRs' antigens remain unknown. The assay was immunoSEQ multiplex PCR, and TCRdb's table has in-frame clones only and misses some. Among about 23,000 clones listed, 65% to 80% were seen once. Antigen-specific CD4+ T cells were first expanded with viral peptide pools by the ViraFEST assay and only then sequenced. After more than 8 days in culture, the CD4+ T cells were isolated. Recipients of the vaccine had no prior SARS-CoV-2 infection and negative nucleocapsid antibodies. Sequenced material: CD4+ T cells from PBMCs cultured with HCoV-NL63 spike peptides, taken before COVID-19 vaccination. The receptors originated from a human donor who received a COVID-19 vaccine.

The rearrangement joins TRBV18 to TRBJ2-7, with 7 bases that match TRBD1. CDR1 is KGHSH and CDR2 is LQKENI in the germline V gene. V shed 5 bases, J shed 2 bases, and the junction held 9 bases outside the gene matches. This CDR3 spans 15 amino acids. In nucleotides, the CDR3 is TGTGCCAGCTCAGAAACAGGGGCGCTTACCTACGAGCAGTACTTC. Its translation is CASSETGALTYEQYF.

This chain connects TRBV27 to TRBJ1-2, with D unclear. Germline V CDR1 and CDR2: MNHEY, SMNVEV (reference sequence). This CDR3 has 14 residues. The ends were cut back, 0 bases at V and 3 bases at J, with 8 bases in the middle. CDR3 nucleotides: TGTGCCAGCAGTTTATCAGGCTCCGACTATGGCTACACCTTC. This sequence encodes CASSLSGSDYGYTF.

V is TRBV5-8 and J is TRBJ1-3, with a weak D call TRBD1 (5 bases). This CDR3 spans 14 amino acids. V was cut by 3 bases and J by 0 bases, with 7 bases left in between. The germline CDR1 and CDR2 sequences are SGHTS and YDEGEE. The CDR3 is CASSWQGSGNTIYF. The DNA for the CDR3 is TGTGCCAGCAGCTGGCAGGGCTCTGGAAACACCATATATTTT. Drawing the rest from reference TRBV5-8 and TRBJ1-3, the complete variable domain is EAGVTQSPTHLIKTRGQQATLRCSPISGHTSVYWYQQALGLGLQFLLWYDEGEERNRGNFPPRFSGRQFPNYSSELNVNALELEDSALYLCASSWQGSGNTIYFGEGSWLTVV.

This clone was seen only a few times. The CDR3 reads CASSTRTGGDTQYF. The CDR3, as DNA: TGTGCCAGCAGCACACGGACAGGGGGCGATACGCAGTATTTT. This sequence joins TRBV11-2 and TRBJ2-3, with 11 positions matching TRBD1. The germline gives CDR1 SGHAT, CDR2 FQNNGV. The J segment lost 6 bases and the V segment lost 5 bases, leaving 4 bases of the junction unmatched. The CDR3 is 14 residues long.

This sequence joins TRBV11-2 and TRBJ2-7; 8 positions agree with TRBD1. Germline V gene data show CDR1 as SGHAT and CDR2 as FQNNGV. V lost 5 bases to trimming and J lost 2 bases; unmatched junction nucleotides: 11. This CDR3 has 16 residues. CDR3 in amino acids: CASSPRRTGLTYEQYF. The CDR3 DNA follows: TGTGCCAGCAGCCCCCGGAGGACAGGGTTAACCTACGAGCAGTACTTC.

The chain employs TRBV6-6 and TRBJ1-2; 9 nucleotides line up with TRBD1. Germline loops: CDR1 MNHNY, CDR2 SVGAGI (reference sequence). V shed 5 bases and J 4 bases; nucleotides not matched to a gene: 14. CDR3 length equals 17 residues. CDR3: CASSRDSGTGRSYGYTF. The CDR3 bases are TGTGCCAGCAGTCGAGATTCCGGGACAGGGAGATCCTATGGCTACACCTTC.

In nucleotides, the CDR3 is TGTGCCAGCAGCTTGGGTGACAGGGACAATGAGCAGTTCTTC. It specifies CASSLGDRDNEQFF. This sequence joins TRBV5-4 and TRBJ2-1; TRBD1 matches at 7 bases. Germline V gives CDR1 SGHNT, CDR2 YYREEE (reference sequence). V trimming: 0 bases; J trimming: 5 bases; junction bases outside the gene matches: 2. The CDR3 is 14 amino acids.

The rearrangement links TRBV6-5 to TRBJ1-2, with 7 bases fitting TRBD1. This CDR3 spans 15 amino acids. Germline assignment: CDR1 MNHEY and CDR2 SVGAGI. Trimming at V came to 6 bases and at J to 2 bases, leaving 9 bases not matched to a gene. In DNA, the CDR3 is TGTGCCAGCAGCTCACCCGGACAGGCCAACTATGGCTACACCTTC. Its protein product is CASSSPGQANYGYTF.

The J gene is TRBJ2-7, the V gene TRBV18; D call uncertain. This CDR3 spans 11 amino acids. Trimming took 4 bases from V and 3 from J, leaving 4 bases between them. Per the germline V gene, CDR1 is KGHSH and CDR2 is LQKENI. For the CDR3, the DNA is TGTGCCAGCTCACACGGCTACGAGCAGTACTTC. This sequence encodes CASSHGYEQYF.

The genes are TRBV5-4 and TRBJ2-1; TRBD1 aligns across 10 bases. The CDR3 contains 14 residues. The germline V gene encodes CDR1 SGHNT and CDR2 YYREEE (reference sequence). V lost 10 bases to trimming and J lost 6 bases; unmatched junction nucleotides: 10. The CDR3 DNA follows: TGTGCCGGACGCCGGACAGGGGGAGTCAATGAGCAGTTCTTC. Translation gives CAGRRTGGVNEQFF.